This T cell receptor beta chain was captured by sequencing in a study of regulatory T cells in long-lasting Graves disease. The germline V gene has CDR1 SGHAT and CDR2 FQNNGV. This CDR3 has 13 residues. Deletions cut 5 bases from V and 9 bases from J, with 16 bases between. Through Arm-PCR of CDR3 regions and iRepertoire HTBI primers, TCR beta libraries were built. MiXCR, applied by TCRdb to the multiplex PCR reads, yields one record per CDR3 protein. The sample consists of about 460,000 distinct CDR3 sequences, about 20% of them appearing once. In the case of this clonotype: Its antigen is not known. Since a much larger clone is just one base distant, this may be a read error.

Broader study findings: Authors noted too few samples as a limitation. Persistent disease preferred TRBV28, TRBJ1-2 and TRBJ2-5.

The time point denotes: persistent/refractory GD, antithyroid drugs over 5 years with positive TRAb. Extracted RNA from PBMCs served as the source of the TCR library. In this cohort, patients came from an endocrinology department located in Xi'an, China. The chain links TRBV11-2 to TRBJ1-2, with TRBD1 as a possible D gene (5 bases). Source: peripheral blood mononuclear cells (PBMCs), taken when the disease was refractory, from a patient treated with antithyroid drugs. This TCR was sampled from a female donor with Graves disease. CDR3 in amino acids: CASSLGTARSYTF. In DNA, the CDR3 is TGTGCCAGCAGCCTTGGGACGGCCAGGAGCTACACCTTC.